This T cell receptor (beta chain) was identified during a study of Ad26.COV2.S vaccination and SARS-CoV-2 variants (dated by TCRdb to the early 2020s). For context, the study as a whole: Donors in the vaccine arm were drawn from COV1001, a phase I-IIa trial of Ad26.COV2.S in healthy adults that was multicentre, randomized, double-blind and placebo-controlled. Throughout the experiments and outcome assessment, investigators stayed blinded to trial group allocation. Dosing of Ad26.COV2.S was intramuscular, at either 5x10^10 or 1x10^11 viral particles, delivered as one shot or as two shots spaced 56 days apart. Trial participants were randomized into five groups of five: low-dose or high-dose Ad26.COV2.S given once or twice, or placebo on both occasions. The TCR-sequenced set comprised approximately 32 samples: about 19 Ad26.COV2.S vaccine recipients, 5 placebo recipients and 8 SARS-CoV-2 convalescent individuals. The specificity and breadth of SARS-CoV-2-reactive T cell receptors after Ad26.COV2.S vaccination were assessed by TCRbeta repertoire sequencing. The study at large found these results: Non-spike TCR breadth was comparable between vaccine and placebo recipients, consistent with the vaccine containing only spike. According to the authors, total T cell responses may have been underestimated by the TCR breadth and depth analyses. The study lacked the statistical power to compare responses across vaccine doses or regimens. After vaccination, substantial breadth of spike-specific CD8+ and CD4+ T cell responses was reported. Spike-specific TCR breadth was higher in Ad26.COV2.S recipients than in placebo recipients (P = 0.0014).

Details on this clone: Its antigen remains undetermined. No qualities accompany the bases; no much larger clone lies one base away.

The treatment or condition label, read with the paper, signifies: approximately 18 received Ad26.COV2.S at low or high dose, single or two shots; 5 received placebo; per-sample allocation not given. For vaccine and placebo recipients, the sequenced repertoires came from samples collected on day 63 after the first injection. Between 29 July and 7 August 2020, Cohort 1b enrolled about two dozen adults aged 18-55 years at one site in Boston, USA. As a vaccine, Ad26.COV2.S was a replication-incompetent adenovirus type 26 vector that expressed a prefusion-stabilized SARS-CoV-2 spike protein derived from the original Wuhan strain. The germline V gene (reference sequence) gives CDR1 as LGHDT and CDR2 as YNNKEL. V was cut back by 1 base and J by 2 bases, leaving a gap of 9 bases between them. Inclusive of the bounding cysteine and phenylalanine, the CDR3 is 14 residues long. Only the CDR3 portion is preserved as DNA: 42 bases, with reading frame beginning at the first base.

The immunoSEQ Assay was the method used to sequence TCRbeta CDR3 regions. After extraction, genomic DNA underwent amplification by bias-controlled multiplex PCR, followed by high-throughput sequencing. In the paper's pipeline: Collapsing and filtering of sequences were performed to quantify the absolute abundance of each unique TCRbeta CDR3 region. T cell fraction was estimated by normalizing TCRbeta template counts to usable DNA, which was measured by amplifying reference genes present in all nucleated cells. Repertoire TCRs were annotated as SARS-CoV-2-specific when V gene, CDR3 amino acid sequence and J gene were exactly matched to a known reactive TCR set. MIRA supplied the reference SARS-CoV-2 TCR set, which was filtered for enrichment in COVID-19-positive ImmuneCODE repertoires so that public or cross-reactive TCRs were removed. Using the MIRA antigens, annotated TCRs were further analysed by specific ORF or by position within an ORF. Depth was the summed frequency of annotated unique rearrangements, while breadth was defined as annotated unique rearrangements over total unique productive rearrangements. Two-sided Wilcoxon rank-sum tests were applied when comparing TCR breadth between groups. The immuneACCESS repertoire file appears here via TCRdb, limited to in-frame rearrangements. These files lack a portion of the clones; in checked studies, under half of the deficit traces to unresolved V genes, and the cause of the others is not known. That table furnishes V, J and clone size, whereas the DNA furnished D and trimming. The sample data list about 680,000 clones, and about 89% of these were observed just once. The top ten clones comprise approximately 1.5% of the sample.

This clonotype was sampled from a person between 18 and 59 years old who received the Ad26.COV2.S COVID-19 vaccine or a placebo. The sequence is built from TRBV3-1 (or the pseudogene TRBV3-2) and TRBJ2-7; the D gene lacks a confident call. Sequencing used peripheral blood, obtained in a trial of Ad26.COV2.S vaccine versus placebo. The CDR3 sequence is CASSQAGATYEQYF. The nucleotide sequence reads as follows: TGTGCCAGCAGCCAAGCGGGCGCCACCTACGAGCAGTACTTC.